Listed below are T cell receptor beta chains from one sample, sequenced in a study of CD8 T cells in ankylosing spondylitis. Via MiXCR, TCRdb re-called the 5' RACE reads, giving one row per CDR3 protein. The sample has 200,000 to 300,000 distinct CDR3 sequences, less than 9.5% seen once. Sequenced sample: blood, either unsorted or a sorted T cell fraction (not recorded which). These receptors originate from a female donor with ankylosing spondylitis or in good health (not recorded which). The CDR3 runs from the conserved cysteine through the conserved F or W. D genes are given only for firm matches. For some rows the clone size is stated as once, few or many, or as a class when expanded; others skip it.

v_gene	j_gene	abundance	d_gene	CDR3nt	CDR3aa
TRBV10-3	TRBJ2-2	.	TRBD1	TGTGCCATCACAAGACAGGGGTCGAGTTTGAGCCCTGGGGAGCTGTTTTTT	CAITRQGSSLSPGELFF
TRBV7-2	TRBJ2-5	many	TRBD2	TGTGCCAGCAGCCGTCTAGCGGAACAAGAGACCCAGTACTTC	CASSRLAEQETQYF
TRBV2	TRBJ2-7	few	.	TGTGCCAGCAGCCGACGACAGGTTCTGAACTACGAGCAGTACTTC	CASSRRQVLNYEQYF
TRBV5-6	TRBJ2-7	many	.	TGTGCCAGCAGCTTGGTCATGGAGGCCTCCTACGAGCAGTACTTC	CASSLVMEASYEQYF
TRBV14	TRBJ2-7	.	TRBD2	TGTGCCAGCAGCCAACTAGCGGGAGAGGGCGAGCAGTACTTC	CASSQLAGEGEQYF
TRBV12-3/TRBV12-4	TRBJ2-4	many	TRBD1	TGTGCCAGCAGTCCTGCCGGGGGACAGGTGGAAAACATTCAGTACTTC	CASSPAGGQVENIQYF
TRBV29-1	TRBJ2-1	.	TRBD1	TGCAGCGTTGTGCGACAGGGGGCCGGTGAGCAGTTCTTC	CSVVRQGAGEQFF
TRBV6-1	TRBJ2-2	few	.	TGTGCCAGCGGGGCCCTAAAGAGCACCGGGGAGCTGTTTTTT	CASGALKSTGELFF
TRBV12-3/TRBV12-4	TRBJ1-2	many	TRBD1	TGTGCCAGCAGTTTAGCGCTAGCAGGGGGCGCGGGCTATGGCTACACCTTC	CASSLALAGGAGYGYTF
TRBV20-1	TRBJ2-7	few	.	TGCAGTGTCCCGGACCTGCTTACGAAGGAGCAGTACTTC	CSVPDLLTKEQYF
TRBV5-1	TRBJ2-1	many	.	TGCGCCAGCAGCCCCGGACAGAACAATGAGCAGTTCTTC	CASSPGQNNEQFF
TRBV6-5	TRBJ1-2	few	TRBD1	TGTGCCAGCGGTTGGGGGACAGGTCAAAGGGGCTACACCTTC	CASGWGTGQRGYTF
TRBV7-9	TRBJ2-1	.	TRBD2	TGTGCCAGCAGCGACCTCAGCGGGAATAGCTACAATGAGCAGTTCTTC	CASSDLSGNSYNEQFF
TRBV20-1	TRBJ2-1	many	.	TGCAGTGCTATCCTAGCGAACAATGAGCAGTTCTTC	CSAILANNEQFF
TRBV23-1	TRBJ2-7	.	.	TGCGCCAGCAGTCAAGTAGCCCTACACTACGAGCAGTACTTC	CASSQVALHYEQYF
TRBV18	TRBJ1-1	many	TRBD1	TGTGCCAGCTCACCGTTGCCAGGGGGTACTACTGAAGCTTTCTTT	CASSPLPGGTTEAFF
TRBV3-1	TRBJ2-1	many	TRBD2	TGTGCCAGCAGCCCCGGGACTAGCGGGATTTACAATGAGCAGTTCTTC	CASSPGTSGIYNEQFF
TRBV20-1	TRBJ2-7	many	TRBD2	TGCAGTGCTAGAGATTGGGTGACTAGCTCACTTTCCGAGCAGTACTTC	CSARDWVTSSLSEQYF
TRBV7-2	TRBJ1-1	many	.	TGTGCCAGCAGCTACGCGGCAGTGAACACTGAAGCTTTCTTT	CASSYAAVNTEAFF
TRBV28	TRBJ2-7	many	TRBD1	TGTGCCAGCGTCCCGGGACAGAAAACTTACGAGCAGTACTTC	CASVPGQKTYEQYF
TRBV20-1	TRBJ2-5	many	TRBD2	TGCAGTGCGAAGAGCGGGAGGGCCCCAGAGACCCAGTACTTC	CSAKSGRAPETQYF
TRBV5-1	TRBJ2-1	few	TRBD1	TGCGCCAGCAGCTCCGGGACAGGGGTACCCAATGAGCAGTTCTTC	CASSSGTGVPNEQFF
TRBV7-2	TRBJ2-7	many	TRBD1	TGTGCCAGCAGCTTAGCCCCGGGACAGGGTTTTAACGAGCAGTACTTC	CASSLAPGQGFNEQYF
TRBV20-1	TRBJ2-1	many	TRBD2	TGCAGTGCTAGTCCAGCGGGAAGGATCTCCTACAATGAGCAGTTCTTC	CSASPAGRISYNEQFF
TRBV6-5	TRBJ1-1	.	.	TGTGCCAGCAGTTATTCGGGGGTGCTGGTAGGGAACACTGAAGCTTTCTTT	CASSYSGVLVGNTEAFF
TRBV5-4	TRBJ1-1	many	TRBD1	TGTGCCAGCAGCTTGAAACAGGGGGCGAGGAGGGCTGAAGCTTTCTTT	CASSLKQGARRAEAFF
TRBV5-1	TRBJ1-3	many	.	TGCGCCAGCAGCTTGAACGGGGAGGGAAACACCATATATTTT	CASSLNGEGNTIYF
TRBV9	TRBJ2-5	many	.	TGTGCCAGCGGGCTAACAATCCAAGAGACCCAGTACTTC	CASGLTIQETQYF
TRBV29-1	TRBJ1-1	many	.	TGCAGCGTTGTGAGAGAGGGTATGAACACTGAAGCTTTCTTT	CSVVREGMNTEAFF
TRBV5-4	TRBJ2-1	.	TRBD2	TGTGCCAGCAGCCCCGGGACTAGCGGGTTTGAGCAGTTCTTC	CASSPGTSGFEQFF
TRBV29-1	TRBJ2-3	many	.	TGCAGCGTTTCGGACGCGGAGGGGTGGTCAGATACGCAGTATTTT	CSVSDAEGWSDTQYF
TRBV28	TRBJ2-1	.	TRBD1	TGTGCCAGCACTATAATTGGACAGGGAGGTGTCGGTGAGCAGTTCTTC	CASTIIGQGGVGEQFF